The T cell receptor (beta chain) described here comes from a study of CXCR3-negative and CXCR3-positive naive CD8 T cells (dated by TCRdb to between 2018 and 2021). Looking at the study overall: In total, roughly 130 million TRB reads were obtained, corresponding to roughly 1.5 +/- 0.3 million reads per library. Diversity and physicochemical repertoire analyses were performed on some 10 donors pooled from two independent experiments. TRBV-TRBJ cluster analysis included naive subsets from roughly 5 donors and memory cells from 3 donors. Study-level results and caveats: Compared with CXCR3-negative naive cells, CXCR3-positive naive cells had TRB CDR3s with higher hydrophobicity (lower Kidera factor 4), lower energy, and higher strength and volume indices. Comparably high repertoire diversity was found in both naive subsets, whereas much lower repertoire diversity was found in memory CD8+ T cells. Freshly isolated PBMCs were used for most assays because CXCR3 expression went down partially after cryopreservation. Surface CD5, linked to self-reactivity in mice, was comparable between naive subsets; TCR interaction strength was therefore also inferred from TRB CDR3 physicochemical properties. TRBV-TRBJ usage was similar between naive CXCR3-negative and CXCR3-positive cells from the same donor, while memory cells showed distinct patterns.

Each CD8+ T cell subset was flow-sorted in triplicate, with 300,000 or so cells per subset placed directly into RLT lysis buffer. To exclude memory contaminants, naive CD8+ T cells were stringently defined as CD45RO-CCR7+CD27+CD95-. Standard density gradient centrifugation was used to isolate peripheral blood mononuclear cells from buffy coats. Naive CXCR3-negative and CXCR3-positive CD8+ T cells were flow-sorted on a FACSAria III. Total RNA was extracted from sorted cells using an RNeasy Mini Kit. Sequenced on a NextSeq 550. The Human TCR Profiling Kit (MiLaboratory) was used to prepare UMI-labeled 5' RACE TRB cDNA libraries. cDNA synthesis used the entire amount of extracted RNA, and PCR amplification then used the entire amount of cDNA produced. Libraries were prepared in parallel with an identical number of PCR cycles. The paper's data handling went like this. With a minimum of two reads required per UMI, MIGEC and MiXCR pulled out about 57,000 +/- 9,900 unique UMI-labeled TRB cDNA molecules from each library. On average, approximately 40,000 +/- 10,000 functional in-frame TRB CDR3 nucleotide clonotypes lacking stop codons were found per library. Diversity metrics, including normalized Shannon-Wiener and Chao1, were computed in VDJtools after downsampling to 5000 UMI-labeled TRB molecules per sample. VDJtools was used to calculate clonotype-size-weighted physicochemical properties of the central five CDR3 residues, namely interaction energy, strength, volume and Kidera factor 4. Through TCRdb reprocessing, the reads give one entry per CDR3 protein sequence; DNA is omitted. In this record, the V and J calls reflect TCRdb's handling and not the investigators' own analysis. The sample table gives some 47,000 distinct CDR3 sequences. The top ten clonotypes cover about 0.5% of the sample.

The CDR1 and CDR2 encoded by the germline V gene are MNHEY and SVGEGT. Taken from cysteine to phenylalanine, the CDR3 has 17 residues. No DNA was logged. Notes on this clonotype: What this receptor recognizes is not known.

The sequence derives from a human donor in good health. Some clones in this sample may be carry-over from other donors' samples. The V gene is TRBV6-2 or TRBV6-3 and the J gene is TRBJ2-7; without DNA, the TCRdb call of TRBD2 cannot be checked. Material: naive CXCR3+ CD8+ T cells from blood. The meaning of the sample's cell subset or site label: CD45RO-CCR7+CD27+CD95- naive CD8+ T cells expressing CXCR3 (TNR3+). The CDR3 loop reads CASSSQNILEWSYEQYF.